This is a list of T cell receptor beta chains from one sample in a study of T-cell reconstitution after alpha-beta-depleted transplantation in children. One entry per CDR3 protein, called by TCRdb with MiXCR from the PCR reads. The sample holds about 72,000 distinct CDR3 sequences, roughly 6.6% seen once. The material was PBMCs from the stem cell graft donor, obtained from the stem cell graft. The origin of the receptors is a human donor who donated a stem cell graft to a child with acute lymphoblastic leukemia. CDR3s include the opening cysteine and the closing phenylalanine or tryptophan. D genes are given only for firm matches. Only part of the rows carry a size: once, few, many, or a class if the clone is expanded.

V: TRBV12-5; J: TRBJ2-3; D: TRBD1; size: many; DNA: TGTGCTAGTGGTTTGGTACTCGTAGGGACAGGGGCCACAGATACGCAGTATTTT; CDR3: CASGLVLVGTGATDTQYF
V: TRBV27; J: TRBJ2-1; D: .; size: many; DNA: TGTGCCAGCAGTCAGAGGGGGGGCAATGAGCAGTTCTTC; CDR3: CASSQRGGNEQFF
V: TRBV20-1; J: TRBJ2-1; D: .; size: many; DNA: TGCAGTGCTAGGGGAAACATAGCGGTGCAGTTCTTC; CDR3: CSARGNIAVQFF
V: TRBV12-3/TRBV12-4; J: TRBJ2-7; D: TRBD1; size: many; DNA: TGTGCCAGCAGCGGGACAGGGGAATCCTACGAGCAGTACTTC; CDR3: CASSGTGESYEQYF
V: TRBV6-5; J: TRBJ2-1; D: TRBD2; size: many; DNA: TGTGCCAGTCCTCCTAGCGGGGATTACAATGAGCAGTTCTTC; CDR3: CASPPSGDYNEQFF
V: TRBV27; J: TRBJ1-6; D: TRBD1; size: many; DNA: TGTGCCAGCAGTTTATATTCAGGGGGGTCCTATAATTCACCCCTCCACTTT; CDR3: CASSLYSGGSYNSPLHF
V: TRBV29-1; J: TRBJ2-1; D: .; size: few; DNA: TGCAGCGTATGGGACGCCTCCTACAATGAGCAGTTCTTC; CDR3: CSVWDASYNEQFF
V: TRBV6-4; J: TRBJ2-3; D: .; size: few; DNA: TGTGCCAGCAGTAAGACAGTGAGCACAGATACGCAGTATTTT; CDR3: CASSKTVSTDTQYF
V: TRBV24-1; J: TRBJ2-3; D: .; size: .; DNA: TGTGCCACCAGTGACTCTCGGACATCCACAGATACGCAGTATTTT; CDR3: CATSDSRTSTDTQYF
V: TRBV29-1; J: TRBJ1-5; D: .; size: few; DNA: TGCTTATCCAGGGGAGAAGGTCAGCCCCAGCATTTT; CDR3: CLSRGEGQPQHF
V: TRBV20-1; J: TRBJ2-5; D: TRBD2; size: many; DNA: TGCAGTGCTCATAGCGGGAGAGGTTTAAGAGAGACCCAGTACTTC; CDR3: CSAHSGRGLRETQYF
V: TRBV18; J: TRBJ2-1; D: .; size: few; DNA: TGTGCCAGCTCACCCCGGCAGGGCGGCTACAATGAGCAGTTCTTC; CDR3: CASSPRQGGYNEQFF